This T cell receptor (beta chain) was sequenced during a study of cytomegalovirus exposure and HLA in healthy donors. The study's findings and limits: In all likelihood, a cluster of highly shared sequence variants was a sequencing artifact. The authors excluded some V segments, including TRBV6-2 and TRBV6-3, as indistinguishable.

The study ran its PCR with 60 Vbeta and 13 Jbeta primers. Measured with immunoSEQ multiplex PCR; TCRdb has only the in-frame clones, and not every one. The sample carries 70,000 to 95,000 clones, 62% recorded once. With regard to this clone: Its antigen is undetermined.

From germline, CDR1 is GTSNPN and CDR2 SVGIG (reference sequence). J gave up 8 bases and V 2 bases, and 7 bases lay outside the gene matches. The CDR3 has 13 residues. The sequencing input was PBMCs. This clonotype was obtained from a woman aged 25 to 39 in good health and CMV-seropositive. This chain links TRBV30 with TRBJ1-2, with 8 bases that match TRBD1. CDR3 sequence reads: CAWSRPGQGGYTF. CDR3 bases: TGTGCCTGGAGTCGCCCCGGACAGGGCGGCTACACCTTC.